Below are 30 T cell receptor beta chains sequenced from a single sample in a study of blood T cell repertoires in COVID-19. Sequencing used immunoSEQ multiplex PCR; TCRdb keeps in-frame clones, though not all of them. The sample gives 260,000 or so clones, about 80% of which show up once; 3% to 4.5% is in the top ten. Sequencing was performed on PBMCs or T cells enriched from blood (not recorded which). The receptors were gathered from a middle-aged woman who had been exposed to COVID-19.

This clone was seen a single time. The J gene is TRBJ2-3, the V gene TRBV7-8; the D gene is possibly TRBD1 (6 bases). The V end lost 1 base, the J end lost 0 bases, and 8 bases lay between the germline ends. The CDR3 consists of 15 residues. Per the germline V gene, CDR1 is SGHVS and CDR2 is FQNEAQ. The CDR3 loop reads CASSLEGESTDTQYF. The CDR3 bases are TGTGCCAGCAGCTTAGAGGGGGAAAGCACAGATACGCAGTATTTT.

The chain recombines TRBV7-2 with TRBJ1-4, with D tentatively TRBD1 (6 bases). Germline V lookup: CDR1 SGHTA, CDR2 FQGNSA. V was pared by 5 bases and J by 8 bases, with 12 bases between. The CDR3 totals 13 residues. The CDR3 spells CASSGTRGEKLFF. The CDR3 region has the DNA TGTGCCAGCAGCGGGACGAGGGGGGAAAAACTGTTTTTT.

The V call is TRBV4-1, the J call TRBJ1-1; no firm D call. Germline lookup yields CDR1 MGHRA and CDR2 YSYEKL. Trimming stripped 0 bases from V and 0 bases from J, with 14 bases between. This CDR3 contains 17 residues. The CDR3 region is CASSQDGGSSLNTEAFF. Written as DNA, the CDR3 is TGCGCCAGCAGCCAAGATGGCGGCAGCTCTTTGAACACTGAAGCTTTCTTT.

The CDR3: CSVDTGGNYGYTF. For the CDR3, the DNA is TGCAGCGTTGACACAGGGGGGAACTATGGCTACACCTTC. This rearrangement joins TRBV29-1 to TRBJ1-2, with 8 nucleotides matching TRBD1. CDR3 size: 13 residues. Germline V CDR1 and CDR2: SQVTM, ANQGSEA. V lost 3 bases to trimming and J lost 2 bases; unmatched junction nucleotides: 2.

The V call is TRBV2, the J call TRBJ2-3, with 12 bases matching TRBD2. Germline values: CDR1 SNHLY, CDR2 FYNNEI. The ends lost 2 bases at V and 0 bases at J; junction bases unmatched: 3. The CDR3 runs 17 residues. CDR3 sequence: CASSEFGLAGSTDTQYF. The CDR3 coding sequence is TGTGCCAGCAGTGAATTTGGACTAGCGGGGAGCACAGATACGCAGTATTTT.

The rearrangement joins TRBV30 to TRBJ2-5, with no clear D. The germline V and J ends were trimmed by 2 bases and 4 bases, with 8 bases remaining between them. This CDR3 contains 12 residues. Germline CDR1 and CDR2: GTSNPN and SVGIG (reference sequence). In nucleotides, the CDR3 is TGTGCCTGGAGTCAGGAAAGAGAGACCCAGTACTTC. The encoded protein is CAWSQERETQYF. The whole variable domain, filled in from reference TRBV30 and TRBJ2-5, reads SQTIHQWPATLVQPVGSPLSLECTVEGTSNPNLYWYRQAAGRGLQLLFYSVGIGQISSEVPQNLSASRPQDRQFILSSKKLLLSDSGFYLCAWSQERETQYFGPGTRLLVL.

This chain joins TRBV18 and TRBJ1-5, with 7 bases aligning to TRBD1. The CDR3 consists of 17 residues. Germline lookup yields CDR1 KGHSH and CDR2 LQKENI. Unmatched junction bases numbered 11, after V lost 4 bases and J lost 2 bases. In DNA form, the CDR3 reads TGTGCCAGCTCACTCGGGCAGGGGGGATTTGGCAATCAGCCCCAGCATTTT. Translation: CASSLGQGGFGNQPQHF. Supplemented by reference TRBV18 and TRBJ1-5, the full variable domain reads NAGVMQNPRHLVRRRGQEARLRCSPMKGHSHVYWYRQLPEEGLKFMVYLQKENIIDESGMPKERFSAEFPKEGPSILRIQQVVRGDSAAYFCASSLGQGGFGNQPQHFGDGTRLSIL.

The CDR3 region is CASSLNRAVETQYF. CDR3 sequence (DNA): TGTGCCAGCAGCTTAAACAGGGCGGTGGAGACCCAGTACTTC. The chain recombines TRBV11-3 with TRBJ2-5; weak D call: TRBD1 (6 bases). Between the trimmed V and J ends, which lost 2 bases and 5 bases, there was a span of 12 bases. Germline lookup yields CDR1 SGHNT and CDR2 YENEEA. The CDR3 runs 14 residues.

The chain combines TRBV28 with TRBJ1-2, with 10 bases identical to TRBD1. Looked up from germline, CDR1 is MDHEN and CDR2 is SYDVKM. Trimming cost V 5 bases and J 9 bases; bases outside gene matches: 6. CDR3 size: 13 residues. The CDR3 DNA sequence: TGTGCCAGCAGTAACGACAGGGGGCGACGCTACACCTTC. This sequence encodes CASSNDRGRRYTF.

The chain links TRBV27 to TRBJ2-2; 7 bases are shared with TRBD2. The CDR3 consists of 14 residues. Trimming removed 10 bases from V and 5 bases from J; junction bases left unmatched: 10. Germline assignment: CDR1 MNHEY and CDR2 SMNVEV (reference sequence). CDR3 protein: CATQPGGLTGELFF. DNA for the CDR3: TGTGCCACCCAACCGGGGGGTTTAACCGGGGAGCTGTTTTTT.

This clone has a count of ten or more. The chain combines TRBV23-1 with TRBJ2-2; 8 nucleotides match TRBD2. TRBV23-1 is labeled an ORF, and its function is uncertain. CDR3 length: 19 residues. V gave up 3 bases and J gave up 4 bases; unmatched junction bases: 16. The chain's CDR3 is CASSHHSTRGGPRTGELFF. The CDR3 DNA reads TGCGCCAGCAGTCACCACTCCACACGGGGGGGCCCACGCACCGGGGAGCTGTTTTTT.

The chain is built from TRBV6-5 and TRBJ1-5, with TRBD1 matching 7 bases. The V gene's germline CDR1 is MNHEY and CDR2 SVGAGI. The trim removed 0 bases at V and 3 bases at J, leaving 2 bases unmatched. This CDR3 contains 15 residues. CDR3 in amino acids: CASSYSGTDNQPQHF. CDR3 in DNA: TGTGCCAGCAGTTACTCGGGGACAGACAATCAGCCCCAGCATTTT.

V usage is TRBV18 and J usage is TRBJ2-6, with a tentative D call TRBD2 (7 bases). CDR1 and CDR2 from the germline V gene are KGHSH and LQKENI. Trimming pared 10 bases from V and 2 bases from J, leaving 15 bases between. The CDR3 length is 15 residues. The CDR3 spells CATPAGAAGANVLTF. Written as DNA, the CDR3 is TGTGCCACCCCGGCGGGGGCTGCTGGGGCCAACGTCCTGACTTTC.

This clone was seen just once. This chain connects TRBV7-2 to TRBJ1-6, with 9 nucleotides matching TRBD1. V shed 5 bases, J shed 10 bases, and the junction held 12 bases outside the gene matches. Germline values: CDR1 SGHTA, CDR2 FQGNSA. The CDR3 length is 16 residues. The CDR3 spells CASSQNWGQGYSPLHF. CDR3 sequence (DNA): TGTGCCAGCAGCCAAAACTGGGGACAGGGCTACTCACCCCTCCACTTT.

This chain joins TRBV3-1 (or the pseudogene TRBV3-2) and TRBJ1-6; D is ambiguous. This CDR3 has 16 residues. Germline CDR1 and CDR2: LGHDT and YNNKEL (reference sequence). V was trimmed by 0 bases and J by 9 bases, leaving 15 bases between them. The CDR3 sequence is CASSQDESLRGSPLHF. The CDR3 DNA follows: TGTGCCAGCAGCCAAGATGAGAGTCTTCGGGGTTCACCCCTCCACTTT.

This rearrangement joins TRBV27 to TRBJ2-3, with a possible D match to TRBD1 (5 bases). CDR1 and CDR2 (germline): MNHEY, SMNVEV (reference sequence). The CDR3 runs 18 residues. V lost 2 bases to trimming and J lost 0 bases, with 18 bases between them. The CDR3 reads CASSLKWGDSLSTDTQYF. As DNA, the CDR3 is TGTGCCAGCAGTTTAAAGTGGGGTGACAGCCTAAGCACAGATACGCAGTATTTT.

This chain connects TRBV7-3 to TRBJ1-6, with D possibly matching TRBD1 (5 bases). This CDR3 has 14 residues. Germline V lookup: CDR1 SGHTA, CDR2 FQGTGA. The V and J ends lost 3 bases and 6 bases respectively, with 9 bases between them. The CDR3 sequence: CASSLGQTNSPLHF. The CDR3 DNA is TGTGCCAGCAGCTTGGGGCAGACTAATTCACCCCTCCACTTT.

The genes are TRBV6-2 or TRBV6-3 and TRBJ1-5; 9 nucleotides match TRBD1. Germline trimming cut 5 bases from V and 7 bases from J; bases unmatched to any gene: 6. This CDR3 contains 14 residues. The V gene's germline CDR1 is MNHEY and CDR2 SVGEGT. The CDR3 nucleotides read TGTGCCAGCAGTCCAGGACAGGGGAGGCAGCCCCAGCATTTT. Its translation is CASSPGQGRQPQHF.

The rearrangement uses TRBV6-5 and TRBJ2-2, with 8 bases matching TRBD2. Germline assignment: CDR1 MNHEY and CDR2 SVGAGI. J was trimmed by 4 bases and V by 8 bases; bases with no gene match: 3. The CDR3 extends over 13 amino acids. CDR3 in DNA: TGTGCCAGCCGGGGGGGAGTCACCGGGGAGCTGTTTTTT. Translating gives CASRGGVTGELFF.

The gene calls are TRBV4-1 and TRBJ1-2; TRBD1 aligns across 8 bases. The CDR3 runs 16 residues. Germline-derived CDR1 and CDR2 are MGHRA and YSYEKL. Trimming at V came to 3 bases and at J to 8 bases, leaving 14 bases not matched to a gene. The CDR3 DNA reads as TGCGCCAGCAGCCAGCAGACCAGACAGGGGATGGAGGGCTACACCTTC. Translation gives CASSQQTRQGMEGYTF.

V and J are TRBV5-5 and TRBJ2-7; 11 bases are a match to TRBD2. The germline CDR1 and CDR2 sequences are SGHKS and YYEKEE (reference sequence). Trimming at V came to 4 bases and at J to 4 bases, leaving 7 bases not matched to a gene. The CDR3 sequence is 15 residues long. CDR3 DNA: TGTGCCAGCAGCCTCACTAGCGGGGGTTATTACGAGCAGTACTTC. Amino acid sequence: CASSLTSGGYYEQYF.

The V and J genes are TRBV3-1 (or the pseudogene TRBV3-2) and TRBJ2-5; TRBD2 aligns across 10 bases. The CDR3 totals 15 residues. Per germline, CDR1 LGHDT and CDR2 YNNKEL (reference sequence). V dropped 4 bases and J dropped 7; count of bases not matched to a gene: 9. The CDR3 nucleotides read TGTGCCAGCAGCCTATCTAGCGGGGGCTTAGGGACCCAGTACTTC. This codes for CASSLSSGGLGTQYF.

CDR3 sequence reads: CASSLRDGSLGDIQYF. CDR3 in DNA: TGTGCCAGCAGCTTACGTGACGGGAGCCTTGGGGACATTCAGTACTTC. The rearrangement links TRBV7-6 to TRBJ2-4; D may be TRBD2 (6 bases). CDR3 length: 16 amino acids. Between the trimmed V and J ends, which lost 2 bases and 8 bases, there was a span of 19 bases. Germline values: CDR1 SGHVS, CDR2 FNYEAQ.

The gene calls are TRBV4-1 and TRBJ1-1, with 8 positions matching TRBD1. Germline trimming cut 3 bases from V and 5 bases from J; bases unmatched to any gene: 8. The CDR3 contains 15 residues. Germline V gives CDR1 MGHRA, CDR2 YSYEKL. This chain's CDR3 is CASSQRQGSGTEAFF. The CDR3 DNA sequence: TGCGCCAGCAGCCAGAGACAGGGGAGCGGGACTGAAGCTTTCTTT.

This chain joins TRBV6-1 and TRBJ1-5; unclear D gene. CDR1 MNHNS and CDR2 SASEGT come from the germline V gene. The CDR3 spans 16 residues. V lost 1 base and J 7 bases, leaving 17 bases between the germline ends. The CDR3 DNA follows: TGTGCCAGCAGTGAAGGTGGCGGGAGCGATGGCCAGCCCCAGCATTTT. It yields the protein CASSEGGGSDGQPQHF.

The chain has TRBV2 and TRBJ1-1; 7 nucleotides agree with TRBD1. Germline V gives CDR1 SNHLY, CDR2 FYNNEI. There are 15 residues in the CDR3. With 6 bases clipped from V and 10 bases from J, the junction kept 17 bases outside the gene matches. The CDR3 loop is CASRQSWSRTGAAFF. CDR3 coding DNA: TGTGCCAGCAGACAATCGTGGTCTCGCACAGGGGCAGCTTTCTTT.

The gene calls are TRBV5-5 and TRBJ2-2; D remains unclear. This CDR3 comprises 15 residues. CDR1 and CDR2 from the germline V gene are SGHKS and YYEKEE (reference sequence). Trimming removed 0 bases at V and 2 bases at J, with 8 bases between. CDR3 sequence (DNA): TGTGCCAGCAGCTTGGAACGGTTAAACACCGGGGAGCTGTTTTTT. This sequence encodes CASSLERLNTGELFF.

The genes are TRBV14 and TRBJ2-1, with D perhaps TRBD1 (6 bases). The CDR3 is 17 residues long. Trimming removed 3 bases at V and 5 bases at J, with 20 bases between. Germline V gives CDR1 SGHDN, CDR2 FVKESK. The CDR3 coding sequence is TGTGCCAGCAGCCAGTTGATGGGAAGGGGGTCTAACAATGAGCAGTTCTTC. Its translation: CASSQLMGRGSNNEQFF.

The chain employs TRBV19 and TRBJ2-3; 9 nucleotides align to TRBD2. The CDR3 spans 17 residues. Germline loops: CDR1 LNHDA, CDR2 SQIVND (reference sequence). After removal of 7 bases from V and 4 bases from J, the junction contained 15 bases not matched to a gene. The CDR3 bases are TGTGCCAGTATCGATATGGGAGCTAGCGGGATCCCAGATACGCAGTATTTT. Translation gives CASIDMGASGIPDTQYF.

This chain links TRBV10-3 with TRBJ1-2; 10 nucleotides match TRBD1. V lost 2 bases to trimming and J lost 3 bases; unmatched junction nucleotides: 3. CDR3 length: 15 residues. Germline-derived CDR1 and CDR2 are ENHRY and SYGVKD. CDR3 DNA: TGTGCCATCAGTGAGGCCGGGACAGGGGACTATGGCTACACCTTC. Amino acids: CAISEAGTGDYGYTF.